Below are 27 T cell receptor beta chains sequenced from a single sample in a study of OX40 agonist ivuxolimab in advanced cancers. The repertoire was sequenced with immunoSEQ multiplex PCR; TCRdb's copy has only in-frame clones and lacks some. The sample yields some 60,000 clones, roughly nine tenths seen once. The material sequenced was CD4+ or CD8+ T cells sorted from blood, taken in a trial of the OX40 agonist ivuxolimab. These receptors were collected from an adult with an advanced solid tumor such as melanoma, head and neck, liver or kidney cancer.

The DNA for the CDR3 is TGCAGCGTTGAGCTAAGGGAACAGTACGAAGAGACCCAGTACTTC. Its protein is CSVELREQYEETQYF. This chain uses TRBV29-1 with TRBJ2-5; D ambiguous. Germline CDR1 is SQVTM and CDR2 is ANQGSEA. Trimming pared 3 bases from V and 3 bases from J, leaving 17 bases between. CDR3 length: 15 amino acids.

CDR3 in amino acids: CARGDSNTEAFF. DNA for the CDR3: TGTGCCAGGGGGGACAGTAACACTGAAGCTTTCTTT. The V gene is TRBV2, the J gene TRBJ1-1; 7 positions match TRBD1. CDR1 is SNHLY, CDR2 FYNNEI, per germline. Trimming at V came to 9 bases and at J to 2 bases, leaving 3 bases not matched to a gene. The CDR3 runs 12 residues.

V and J are TRBV6-6 and TRBJ2-7, with 11 bases aligning to TRBD2. Losses at the gene ends were 5 bases for V and 4 bases for J; bases not matched to a gene: 7. Germline V gives CDR1 MNHNY, CDR2 SVGAGI (reference sequence). The CDR3 consists of 15 residues. CDR3 nucleotide sequence: TGTGCCAGCAGTGACAGACTAGCGGGAATTTACGAGCAGTACTTC. Protein sequence: CASSDRLAGIYEQYF.

This clone appeared once. The chain carries TRBV19 and TRBJ2-3, with TRBD1 identical over 9 bases. This CDR3 has 17 residues. The trim removed 0 bases at V and 2 bases at J, leaving 6 bases unmatched. CDR1 LNHDA and CDR2 SQIVND come from the germline V gene (reference sequence). This chain's CDR3 is CASSIDVRDRDTDTQYF. The CDR3 coding sequence is TGTGCCAGTAGTATAGATGTGCGGGACAGGGACACAGATACGCAGTATTTT. The whole variable domain, remainder taken from reference TRBV19 and TRBJ2-3, is DGGITQSPKYLFRKEGQNVTLSCEQNLNHDAMYWYRQDPGQGLRLIYYSQIVNDFQKGDIAEGYSVSREKKESFPLTVTSAQKNPTAFYLCASSIDVRDRDTDTQYFGPGTRLTVL.

CDR3 coding DNA: TGTGCCATCAGGCCTATGTTACCTGACTTGCGGGACAGGGGGCCTGATACGCAGTATTTT. It codes for CAIRPMLPDLRDRGPDTQYF. The chain couples TRBV10-3 to TRBJ2-3; 12 positions match TRBD1. Germline assignment: CDR1 ENHRY and CDR2 SYGVKD. The V and J ends lost 6 bases and 6 bases, in that order; junction bases with no gene match: 22. This CDR3 contains 20 residues.

The CDR3 here is CATGDFSTPRYYNEQFF. The CDR3 DNA reads as TGTGCCACCGGGGACTTCTCAACCCCTCGATATTACAATGAGCAGTTCTTC. This chain links TRBV19 with TRBJ2-1, with a possible D match to TRBD2 (6 bases). The CDR3 is 17 residues long. CDR1 is LNHDA, CDR2 SQIVND, per germline (reference sequence). The V and J ends lost 10 bases and 4 bases respectively, with 26 bases between them.

This chain joins TRBV7-2 and TRBJ2-4; D is unclear. Trimming left V 9 bases short and J 0 bases short, with 12 bases between. The CDR3 consists of 14 residues. Germline CDR1 and CDR2: SGHTA and FQGNSA. This CDR3 is CASRLSGAKNIQYF. CDR3 DNA: TGTGCCAGTCGACTTAGTGGAGCCAAAAACATTCAGTACTTC.

The chain employs TRBV29-1 and TRBJ2-7; D is possibly TRBD1 (6 bases). V was clipped by 3 bases and J by 3 bases, with 12 bases between them. The CDR3 has 13 amino acids. Germline values: CDR1 SQVTM, CDR2 ANQGSEA. The CDR3 spells CSVEQGIGYEQYF. CDR3 bases: TGCAGCGTTGAGCAGGGGATCGGCTACGAGCAGTACTTC.

This clone was detected once. The chain combines TRBV28 with TRBJ1-1, with a weak D call TRBD1 (5 bases). Germline CDR1 reads MDHEN; CDR2 reads SYDVKM. CDR3 length: 14 amino acids. Between the trimmed V and J ends, which lost 5 bases and 7 bases, there was a span of 17 bases. CDR3 residues: CASSPRQTGVEAFF. In DNA form, the CDR3 reads TGTGCCAGCAGTCCCCGCCAGACGGGGGTTGAAGCTTTCTTT.

V usage is TRBV4-1 and J usage is TRBJ2-1; 9 bases are a match to TRBD2. The length of the CDR3 is 15 residues. The V gene end was trimmed by 2 bases and the J gene end by 6 bases; junction bases not matched to a gene: 5. Per germline, CDR1 MGHRA and CDR2 YSYEKL. CDR3 region: CASSQLLREGNEQFF. The DNA for the CDR3 is TGCGCCAGCAGCCAATTGTTGCGGGAGGGCAATGAGCAGTTCTTC.

V usage is TRBV7-2 and J usage is TRBJ1-4, with D tentatively TRBD1 (6 bases). Trimming pared 5 bases from V and 3 bases from J, leaving 13 bases between. Germline loops: CDR1 SGHTA, CDR2 FQGNSA. The CDR3 loop spans 15 amino acids. For the CDR3, the DNA is TGTGCCAGCAGCCACCGGACAGTTGCTAATGAAAAACTGTTTTTT. Protein: CASSHRTVANEKLFF.

This clone appeared a single time. The chain carries TRBV7-9 and TRBJ2-1, with a tentative D call TRBD1 (6 bases). Germline V CDR1 and CDR2: SEHNR, FQNEAQ (reference sequence). The CDR3 consists of 18 residues. V shed 6 bases and J shed 3 bases, with 24 bases lying between them. Here the CDR3 DNA reads TGTGCCAGCAGTCCATCCGGGGCCCGACAGGAGCACTACAATGAGCAGTTCTTC. Its translation: CASSPSGARQEHYNEQFF.

The gene calls are TRBV10-3 and TRBJ2-1, with 8 bases aligning to TRBD2. V lost 3 bases, J lost 3 bases, and 7 bases stayed unmatched. Per germline, CDR1 ENHRY and CDR2 SYGVKD. The CDR3 has 16 residues. In DNA form, the CDR3 reads TGTGCCATCAGTGAAGTAGGACTAGCTGTCTACAATGAGCAGTTCTTC. Amino acid sequence: CAISEVGLAVYNEQFF.

V is TRBV2 and J is TRBJ2-5, with 7 bases that match TRBD2. The CDR3 has 14 residues. V dropped 6 bases and J dropped 4; count of bases not matched to a gene: 8. Germline assignment: CDR1 SNHLY and CDR2 FYNNEI. This CDR3 is CASRKREDVETQYF. CDR3 DNA: TGTGCCAGCAGGAAGCGGGAAGATGTAGAGACCCAGTACTTC.

V is TRBV15 and J is TRBJ1-2, with no clear D. Trimming left V 5 bases short and J 4 bases short, with 20 bases between. The CDR3 has 16 residues. The germline V gene has CDR1 LNHNV and CDR2 YYDKDF (reference sequence). The CDR3 DNA follows: TGTGCCACCAGCCGAGGGCCCGCTTATGTAACCTATGGCTACACCTTC. Its protein product is CATSRGPAYVTYGYTF.

The V call is TRBV18, the J call TRBJ1-3; D remains ambiguous. V lost 0 bases to trimming and J lost 4 bases, with 7 bases between them. Germline loops: CDR1 KGHSH, CDR2 LQKENI. The CDR3 consists of 14 residues. CDR3 bases: TGTGCCAGCTCACCACCAACATCAGGAAACACCATATATTTT. The encoded protein is CASSPPTSGNTIYF.

Only one count was recorded for this clone. The gene calls are TRBV29-1 and TRBJ2-1; 9 bases fit TRBD2. The junction had 9 bases not matched to a gene; V was cut back by 3 bases and J by 0 bases. CDR1 is SQVTM, CDR2 ANQGSEA, per germline. CDR3 length: 17 amino acids. The CDR3 DNA follows: TGCAGCGTTGATGGGATTGCGGGGGGGAGCTCCTACAATGAGCAGTTCTTC. It is translated as CSVDGIAGGSSYNEQFF.

V gene TRBV4-2 combines with J gene TRBJ2-7; 7 bases fit TRBD2. Germline V lookup: CDR1 LGHNA, CDR2 YNFKEQ. This CDR3 region has 16 residues. The J segment lost 0 bases and the V segment lost 3 bases, leaving 8 bases of the junction unmatched. The DNA of the CDR3 is TGTGCCAGCAGCCACGGGGTGGGCGGGAGCTCCTACGAGCAGTACTTC. Residues: CASSHGVGGSSYEQYF.

The V and J genes are TRBV27 and TRBJ1-6; D gene ambiguous. CDR3 length: 14 amino acids. Germline CDR1 is MNHEY and CDR2 is SMNVEV (reference sequence). Trimming pared 4 bases from V and 2 bases from J, leaving 6 bases between. The CDR3 DNA follows: TGTGCCAGCAGTTACGGGACCTATAATTCACCCCTCCACTTT. Protein: CASSYGTYNSPLHF.

This sequence joins TRBV7-3 and TRBJ2-1; a possible D gene is TRBD2 (6 bases). Looked up from germline, CDR1 is SGHTA and CDR2 is FQGTGA. The CDR3 consists of 16 residues. Trimming took off 5 bases at V and 0 bases at J, with 14 bases between the two ends. CDR3 DNA: TGTGCCAGCAGCGTTAGCGGCCCAAGCTCCTACAATGAGCAGTTCTTC. Translating it yields CASSVSGPSSYNEQFF. Full variable domain (rest looked up from reference TRBV7-3 and TRBJ2-1): GAGVSQTPSNKVTEKGKYVELRCDPISGHTALYWYRQSLGQGPEFLIYFQGTGAADDSGLPNDRFFAVRPEGSVSTLKIQRTERGDSAVYLCASSVSGPSSYNEQFFGPGTRLTVL.

This clone has only a few counts. The V call is TRBV5-5, the J call TRBJ2-1; a weak D match, TRBD1 (6 bases). This CDR3 is built from 15 residues. Looked up from germline, CDR1 is SGHKS and CDR2 is YYEKEE (reference sequence). Trimming left V 5 bases short and J 0 bases short, with 12 bases between. The CDR3 reads CASSPTGSSYNEQFF. Here the CDR3 DNA reads TGTGCCAGCAGTCCAACAGGGAGCTCCTACAATGAGCAGTTCTTC.

The J gene is TRBJ2-3, the V gene TRBV9; possible D gene TRBD1, 5 bases. This CDR3 spans 16 amino acids. Germline V gene lookup returns CDR1 SGDLS and CDR2 YYNGEE. V lost 0 bases, J lost 5 bases, and 16 bases lay in between. The CDR3 loop is CASSVVAGPRVDTQYF. The CDR3 coding sequence is TGTGCCAGCAGCGTAGTGGCAGGGCCTCGAGTAGATACGCAGTATTTT.

The chain has TRBV28 and TRBJ2-1, with D maybe TRBD2 (5 bases). Germline values: CDR1 MDHEN, CDR2 SYDVKM. The CDR3 sequence is 14 residues long. V was cut by 6 bases and J by 2 bases, with 11 bases left in between. CDR3 protein: CASSRTGAYNEQFF. CDR3 nucleotides: TGTGCCAGCAGCAGGACTGGGGCCTACAATGAGCAGTTCTTC.

The rearrangement joins TRBV19 to TRBJ2-1; D may be TRBD1 (5 bases). Germline V gene sequence: CDR1 LNHDA, CDR2 SQIVND (reference sequence). This CDR3 has 15 residues. Trimming cost V 3 bases and J 9 bases, with 18 bases left between them. The CDR3 sequence: CASSIGVRGSAEQFF. In DNA, the CDR3 is TGTGCCAGTAGTATCGGTGTTAGGGGCAGTGCTGAGCAGTTCTTC.

The chain couples TRBV7-9 to TRBJ2-1; 7 bases are shared with TRBD2. Germline lookup yields CDR1 SEHNR and CDR2 FQNEAQ (reference sequence). The J segment lost 4 bases and the V segment lost 8 bases, leaving 23 bases of the junction unmatched. This CDR3 is built from 19 residues. The DNA for the CDR3 is TGTGCCAGCTCTTCGGGGACGGAGCCTAGCGGAGGGCCTTACAATGAGCAGTTCTTC. Its protein product is CASSSGTEPSGGPYNEQFF.

This chain connects TRBV28 to TRBJ2-7; D unresolved. This CDR3 is 14 amino acids long. The germline CDR1 and CDR2 sequences are MDHEN and SYDVKM. Between the trimmed V and J ends, which lost 0 bases and 6 bases, there was a span of 12 bases. CDR3 DNA: TGTGCCAGCAGTTTATGGCCGTCTGTTTCCGAGCAGTACTTC. Amino acid sequence: CASSLWPSVSEQYF.

The rearrangement links TRBV6-5 to TRBJ2-1, with TRBD2 matching 7 bases. V dropped 2 bases and J dropped 7; count of bases not matched to a gene: 2. The CDR3 extends over 13 amino acids. Germline V lookup: CDR1 MNHEY, CDR2 SVGAGI. CDR3 in amino acids: CASSYTGGNEQFF. The CDR3, as DNA: TGTGCCAGCAGTTACACGGGGGGAAATGAGCAGTTCTTC.